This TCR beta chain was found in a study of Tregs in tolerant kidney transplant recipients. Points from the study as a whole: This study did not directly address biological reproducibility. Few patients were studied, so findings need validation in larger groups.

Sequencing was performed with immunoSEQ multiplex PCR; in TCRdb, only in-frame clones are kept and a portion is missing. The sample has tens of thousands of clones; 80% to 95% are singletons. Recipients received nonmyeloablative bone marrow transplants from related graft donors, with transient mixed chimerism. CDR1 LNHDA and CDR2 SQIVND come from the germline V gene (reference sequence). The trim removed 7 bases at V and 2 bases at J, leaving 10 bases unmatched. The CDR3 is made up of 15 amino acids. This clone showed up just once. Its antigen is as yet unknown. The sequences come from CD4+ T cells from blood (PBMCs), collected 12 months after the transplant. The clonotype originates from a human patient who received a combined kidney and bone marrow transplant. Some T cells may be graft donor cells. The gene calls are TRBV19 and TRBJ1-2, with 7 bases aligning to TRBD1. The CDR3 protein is CASTQGEGANYGYTF. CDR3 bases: TGTGCCAGTACCCAGGGAGAGGGGGCAAACTATGGCTACACCTTC.